What follows are 20 T cell receptor delta chains derived from one specimen sequenced in a study of Vδ1+ human thymocytes. Their target antigens are unknown. RNA was extracted from the cells and then reverse transcribed. The CDR3 regions were amplified by multiplex PCR from V-gene primers to a constant-region primer. TCRdb re-called the multiplex PCR reads using CATT. The sample carries around 20,000 delta-chain clones, over 7% recorded once. Whole-study results and caveats: In the thymus, TRG and TRD repertoires looked highly polyclonal with Gaussian CDR3 lengths.

The sample taken for sequencing was Vdelta1+ gamma-delta thymocytes from the thymus. As to subset: FACS-sorted CD3+ TCRalphabeta- TCRVdelta1+ TCRVdelta2- thymocytes. These receptors came from a child less than two years old who had congenital heart surgery.

This clone has only a few counts. This rearrangement joins TRDV1 to TRDJ1; TRDD3 agrees at 8 bases. With 3 bases clipped from V and 4 bases from J, the junction kept 16 bases outside the gene matches. The CDR3 spans 18 residues. Germline V lookup: CDR1 TSWWSYY, CDR2 QGS. The CDR3: CALGETLEAGGRVDKLIF. CDR3 DNA: TGTGCTCTTGGGGAGACCCTGGAGGCTGGGGGACGGGTCGATAAACTCATCTTT.

This clone was recorded a few times. The rearrangement links TRDV1 to TRDJ1; 10 nucleotides agree with TRDD3. J lost 1 base, V lost 0 bases, and 11 bases had no gene match. CDR3 length: 19 amino acids. Germline values: CDR1 TSWWSYY, CDR2 QGS. The CDR3 DNA reads TGTGCTCTTGGGGAACTCTCCGTGGGGGATACTCCCGGCACCGATAAACTCATCTTT. Its translation is CALGELSVGDTPGTDKLIF.

This clone was detected only once. V and J are TRDV1 and TRDJ1, with D perhaps TRDD3 (5 bases). Germline matching of the DNA provided the J gene here, since TCRdb leaves it blank. In germline, CDR1 is TSWWSYY, CDR2 QGS. The CDR3 spans 15 residues. The V end was cut by 3 bases, the J end by 3 bases, with 14 bases between. The chain's CDR3 is CALGEQAGTADKLIF. The CDR3, as DNA: TGTGCTCTTGGGGAGCAGGCGGGGACAGCCGATAAACTCATCTTT.

The chain is built from TRDV1 and TRDJ1; 8 nucleotides align to TRDD3. The CDR3 has 19 residues. The V gene's germline CDR1 is TSWWSYY and CDR2 QGS. The J segment lost 3 bases and the V segment lost 3 bases, leaving 18 bases of the junction unmatched. The CDR3 spells CALGDPLRTGGPRSDKLIF. The CDR3 region has the DNA TGTGCTCTTGGGGACCCTCTACGGACTGGGGGCCCCCGGTCCGATAAACTCATCTTT.

The genes are TRDV1 and TRDJ1, with D possibly TRDD3 on 5 matching bases. The germline V gene has CDR1 TSWWSYY and CDR2 QGS. V was cut by 0 bases and J by 0 bases, with 11 bases left in between. The CDR3 extends over 16 amino acids. CDR3 in amino acids: CALGELPGGDTDKLIF. CDR3 nucleotide sequence: TGTGCTCTTGGGGAACTTCCCGGGGGGGACACCGATAAACTCATCTTT.

This rearrangement joins TRDV1 to TRDJ1, with D tentatively TRDD2 or TRDD3 (9 bases each). Germline V CDR1 and CDR2: TSWWSYY, QGS. Trimming left V 1 base short and J 10 bases short, with 43 bases between. The length of the CDR3 is 23 residues. The CDR3 nucleotides read TGTGCTCTTGGGGAACGAAAGCATTCTTGGCCTTCCTACCGTACTGGGGGAGAGAGTGGACTCATCTTT. Its translation is CALGERKHSWPSYRTGGESGLIF.

This clone was seen only a few times. The chain has TRDV1 and TRDJ1, with 8 bases that match TRDD3. V lost 0 bases to trimming and J lost 0 bases; unmatched junction nucleotides: 27. This CDR3 has 24 amino acids. The germline gives CDR1 TSWWSYY, CDR2 QGS. CDR3 sequence reads: CALGELSSSLESRTGGAYTDKLIF. As DNA, the CDR3 is TGTGCTCTTGGGGAACTTTCCTCCTCGCTGGAATCCCGTACTGGGGGGGCGTACACCGATAAACTCATCTTT.

The rearrangement uses TRDV1 and TRDJ1; 8 nucleotides agree with TRDD3. TCRdb gives no J gene; it was assigned here by matching the DNA to germline. The length of the CDR3 is 16 residues. Germline V gene lookup returns CDR1 TSWWSYY and CDR2 QGS. V trimming: 2 bases; J trimming: 8 bases; junction bases outside the gene matches: 13. The CDR3 nucleotides are TGTGCTCTTGGGGAATTGGGGGATGGGCTTCCAAAGAAACTCATCTTT. It translates to CALGELGDGLPKKLIF.

The chain joins TRDV2 to TRDJ1; 13 bases are a match to TRDD3. V shed 2 bases and J 3 bases; nucleotides not matched to a gene: 14. CDR3 length equals 19 residues. Germline CDR1 is GEAIGNYY and CDR2 is EKD. The CDR3 nucleotides read TGTGCCTGTGACAACTACAGCCTCCGTACTGGGGGATACGCCGATAAACTCATCTTT. Protein sequence: CACDNYSLRTGGYADKLIF.

The chain carries TRDV1 and TRDJ1, with 11 positions matching TRDD3. The CDR3 is 18 amino acids. V was clipped by 2 bases and J by 0 bases; unmatched bases: 8. The germline V gene encodes CDR1 TSWWSYY and CDR2 QGS. The CDR3 DNA sequence: TGTGCTCTTGGGGAAGGTCTGGGGGATACAGGGTACACCGATAAACTCATCTTT. This gives the protein CALGEGLGDTGYTDKLIF.

This chain joins TRDV1 and TRDJ1, with 10 nucleotides matching TRDD3. Germline V lookup: CDR1 TSWWSYY, CDR2 QGS. The CDR3 length is 23 residues. The J segment lost 2 bases and the V segment lost 0 bases, leaving 24 bases of the junction unmatched. CDR3 nucleotides: TGTGCTCTTGGGGAACTAGCCGTCATCTTCCCGGGGGATACGCGAGTAGGGACCGATAAACTCATCTTT. Translated, it gives CALGELAVIFPGDTRVGTDKLIF.

The chain couples TRDV1 to TRDJ1; 8 positions match TRDD3. The CDR3 length is 20 residues. V lost 0 bases and J lost 0; bases outside the gene matches: 15. Germline assignment: CDR1 TSWWSYY and CDR2 QGS. CDR3: CALGELRLLGVPPYTDKLIF. The CDR3 coding sequence is TGTGCTCTTGGGGAACTCCGACTACTGGGGGTTCCACCGTACACCGATAAACTCATCTTT.

This clone was counted a few times. V is TRDV1 and J is TRDJ1; a weak D match, TRDD2 (9 bases). CDR3 length equals 19 residues. CDR1 and CDR2 from the germline V gene are TSWWSYY and QGS. Trimming left V 5 bases short and J 0 bases short, with 25 bases between. The CDR3 spells CALGNNPSYWGSYTDKLIF. The CDR3 coding sequence is TGTGCTCTTGGGAACAACCCTTCCTACTGGGGGTCGTACACCGATAAACTCATCTTT.

V gene TRDV1 combines with J gene TRDJ1; 7 nucleotides match TRDD3. With 0 bases clipped from V and 1 base from J, the junction kept 17 bases outside the gene matches. From germline, CDR1 is TSWWSYY and CDR2 QGS. The CDR3 spans 20 residues. CDR3 sequence (DNA): TGTGCTCTTGGGGAACTATTCCGGCTTCCACCGACTGGGGTCACCGATAAACTCATCTTT. Encoded protein: CALGELFRLPPTGVTDKLIF.

For this clone: A much larger clone lies a single base off, so this may be a read error. The rearrangement links TRDV2 to TRDJ1; 7 bases line up with TRDD3. Germline CDR1 and CDR2: GEAIGNYY and EKD. V shed 4 bases, J shed 13 bases, and the junction held 14 bases outside the gene matches. The CDR3 runs to 13 residues. CDR3 nucleotide sequence: TGTGCCTGTGATTACCTTGGGGGAACGGAACCCATCTTT. Translating it yields CACDYLGGTEPIF.

The chain links TRDV1 to TRDJ1; the D gene is possibly TRDD2 (7 bases). TRDJ2 matches the DNA end more closely, so the J call is doubtful. The CDR3 contains 18 residues. Germline CDR1 reads TSWWSYY; CDR2 reads QGS. The CDR3 here is CALGGGFLQEYCTAQLFF. DNA for the CDR3: TGTGCTCTTGGGGGGGGATTCCTACAAGAATACTGTACAGCACAACTCTTCTTT.

V is TRDV1 and J is TRDJ1, with D uncertain. The V end was cut by 3 bases, the J end by 4 bases, with 18 bases between. The CDR3 is made up of 16 amino acids. From germline, CDR1 is TSWWSYY and CDR2 QGS. CDR3 residues: CALGEPRDRSHDKLIF. The DNA of the CDR3 is TGTGCTCTTGGGGAGCCGAGAGACCGGAGCCACGATAAACTCATCTTT.

This clone was seen only a few times. This sequence joins TRDV2 and TRDJ1, with 9 positions matching TRDD3. CDR1 is GEAIGNYY, CDR2 EKD, per germline. The CDR3 is 16 amino acids. Trimming took 0 bases from V and 1 from J; bases not matched to a gene: 5. CDR3 sequence reads: CACDTVVGDSTDKLIF. CDR3 DNA sequence: TGTGCCTGTGACACCGTGGTGGGGGATAGCACCGATAAACTCATCTTT.

This chain connects TRDV1 to TRDJ1, with 12 positions matching TRDD3. The CDR3 runs to 19 residues. V dropped 2 bases and J dropped 0; count of bases not matched to a gene: 10. Germline loops: CDR1 TSWWSYY, CDR2 QGS. DNA for the CDR3: TGTGCTCTTGGGGAATTTACACTGGGGGATACTCCGTACACCGATAAACTCATCTTT. It yields the protein CALGEFTLGDTPYTDKLIF.

This clone was observed a few times. This chain joins TRDV2 and TRDJ1; 12 bases fit TRDD3. The CDR3 spans 19 residues. The junction had 13 bases not matched to a gene; V was cut back by 3 bases and J by 0 bases. From germline, CDR1 is GEAIGNYY and CDR2 EKD. CDR3 DNA sequence: TGTGCCTGTGACCTTTTTTACTGGGGGATACCCTCCTACACCGATAAACTCATCTTT. Residues: CACDLFYWGIPSYTDKLIF.